The 20 T cell receptor beta chains listed next were all sequenced from one sample in a study of memory CD4+ T cells and cytomegalovirus serostatus. Single viable CD3+CD4+CD8-CD45RO+ cells were sorted as the memory CD4+ T cells. TCRdb keeps only in-frame clones here, not all; method: immunoSEQ multiplex PCR. The table has tens of thousands of clones, around 77% seen once. Sequenced: memory CD4+ T cells from blood. The receptors here all came from an adult in good health and CMV-seronegative.

The rearrangement joins TRBV7-9 to TRBJ1-6; D is perhaps TRBD1 (6 bases). Germline lookup yields CDR1 SEHNR and CDR2 FQNEAQ (reference sequence). Trimming left V 3 bases short and J 2 bases short, with 17 bases between. CDR3 length equals 18 residues. The DNA of the CDR3 is TGTGCCAGCAGCTTCTTAGGGGGTCAGGGAACCTATAATTCACCCCTCCACTTT. This sequence encodes CASSFLGGQGTYNSPLHF.

The rearrangement joins TRBV7-8 to TRBJ1-5; no reliable D call. V was trimmed by 0 bases and J by 5 bases, leaving 5 bases between them. The CDR3 is 13 residues long. The germline V gene has CDR1 SGHVS and CDR2 FQNEAQ. CDR3 nucleotide sequence: TGTGCCAGCAGCTTAGCGAACTATCAGCCCCAGCATTTT. Translated, it gives CASSLANYQPQHF.

The chain combines TRBV2 with TRBJ1-2; 9 positions match TRBD1. In germline, CDR1 is SNHLY, CDR2 FYNNEI. The CDR3 extends over 13 amino acids. Trimming removed 7 bases from V and 7 bases from J; junction bases left unmatched: 7. CDR3 in DNA: TGTGCCAGCAAGGTCGGGACAGGGACTGGCTACACCTTC. Protein: CASKVGTGTGYTF.

The chain recombines TRBV5-1 with TRBJ2-7; 7 positions match TRBD1. This CDR3 comprises 13 residues. In germline, CDR1 is SGHRS, CDR2 YFSETQ. Trimming cost V 2 bases and J 3 bases; bases outside gene matches: 2. In nucleotides, the CDR3 is TGCGCCAGCAGCTTACGACAGGGCTACGAGCAGTACTTC. This sequence encodes CASSLRQGYEQYF.

This clone was observed once. V and J are TRBV28 and TRBJ2-1, with 16 positions matching TRBD2. J gave up 3 bases and V 5 bases, and 13 bases lay outside the gene matches. In germline, CDR1 is MDHEN, CDR2 SYDVKM. The CDR3 sequence is 20 residues long. In DNA, the CDR3 is TGTGCCAGCAGTCGGCTTGGGACTAGCGGGGGGGCACGCTACTACAATGAGCAGTTCTTC. It is translated as CASSRLGTSGGARYYNEQFF.

Only a few counts were recorded for this clone. This rearrangement joins TRBV9 to TRBJ1-4, with 9 bases fitting TRBD1. This CDR3 has 15 amino acids. CDR1 SGDLS and CDR2 YYNGEE come from the germline V gene. Unmatched junction bases numbered 0, after V lost 0 bases and J lost 3 bases. CDR3: CASSVGQGANEKLFF. The DNA of the CDR3 is TGTGCCAGCAGCGTAGGACAGGGGGCTAATGAAAAACTGTTTTTT.

This chain uses TRBV9 with TRBJ2-3, with 9 bases lining up with TRBD2. CDR3 size: 18 residues. J gave up 5 bases and V 4 bases, and 17 bases lay outside the gene matches. CDR1 is SGDLS, CDR2 YYNGEE, per germline. The CDR3 nucleotides read TGTGCCAGCAGCCGGGAGGGAGCGGGGGGAGGAGGTCGAGATACGCAGTATTTT. Translated: CASSREGAGGGGRDTQYF.

This clone has only one observation. At the DNA level, this CDR3 is encoded by other sequences in the same sample as well. The chain recombines TRBV6-1 with TRBJ2-7; D remains unclear. CDR1 is MNHNS, CDR2 SASEGT, per germline. CDR3 length: 12 residues. V was clipped by 6 bases and J by 3 bases, with 9 bases between them. The CDR3 protein is CASRDRNYEQYF. The CDR3, as DNA: TGTGCCAGCAGGGATAGGAACTACGAGCAGTACTTC.

The chain is built from TRBV19 and TRBJ1-4, with D possibly TRBD1 on 5 matching bases. This CDR3 is 15 amino acids long. Germline CDR1 reads LNHDA; CDR2 reads SQIVND (reference sequence). Between the trimmed V and J ends, which lost 3 bases and 10 bases, there was a span of 18 bases. This chain's CDR3 is CASSILDSRERKLFF. CDR3 nucleotide sequence: TGTGCCAGTAGTATCCTCGACAGCAGGGAAAGAAAACTGTTTTTT.

This chain links TRBV18 with TRBJ1-2; D unclear. V was pared by 3 bases and J by 5 bases, with 4 bases between. Germline CDR1 is KGHSH and CDR2 is LQKENI. The CDR3 spans 11 residues. The CDR3 spells CASSPDYGYTF. The CDR3 DNA reads as TGTGCCAGCTCACCTGATTATGGCTACACCTTC.

CDR3 in DNA: TGCGCCAGCAGCTTGGCCTGGGCAGCTGTTGAAGCTTTCTTT. Protein sequence: CASSLAWAAVEAFF. This chain connects TRBV5-1 to TRBJ1-1; D is ambiguous. V was pared by 0 bases and J by 7 bases, with 13 bases between. The V gene's germline CDR1 is SGHRS and CDR2 YFSETQ. The CDR3 is 14 residues long.

V usage is TRBV11-2 and J usage is TRBJ2-7, with D perhaps matching TRBD2 (5 bases). The V gene lost 5 bases and the J gene lost 1 base, with 12 bases spanning the gap. Germline V lookup: CDR1 SGHAT, CDR2 FQNNGV. The CDR3 extends over 14 amino acids. This CDR3 reads CASSVTSKSYEQYF. CDR3 DNA sequence: TGTGCCAGCAGCGTCACTAGTAAGTCCTACGAGCAGTACTTC.

The chain uses TRBV25-1 and TRBJ1-6; D ambiguous. Germline CDR1 and CDR2: MGHDK and SYGVNS. Deletions cut 4 bases from V and 9 bases from J, with 13 bases between. The CDR3 sequence is 14 residues long. CDR3 residues: CASSAPGGSSPLHF. Here the CDR3 DNA reads TGTGCCAGCAGTGCCCCGGGCGGAAGTTCACCCCTCCACTTT.

V usage is TRBV7-3 and J usage is TRBJ1-6, with 7 bases identical to TRBD1. Germline V CDR1 and CDR2: SGHTA, FQGTGA. The CDR3 is made up of 14 amino acids. Trimming cost V 5 bases and J 6 bases; bases outside gene matches: 4. The CDR3 sequence: CASSPGTANSPLHF. The CDR3 nucleotides are TGTGCCAGCAGCCCCGGGACAGCTAATTCACCCCTCCACTTT. Full variable domain (missing parts from reference TRBV7-3 and TRBJ1-6): GAGVSQTPSNKVTEKGKYVELRCDPISGHTALYWYRQSLGQGPEFLIYFQGTGAADDSGLPNDRFFAVRPEGSVSTLKIQRTERGDSAVYLCASSPGTANSPLHFGNGTRLTVT.

The chain joins TRBV7-5 to TRBJ1-2; TRBD1 is the table's D call, not checked against the DNA. TRBV7-5 is termed a pseudogene. The CDR3 spans 16 residues. The CDR3 region is CARSICRQGINYGYTF. The CDR3 region has the DNA TGTGCCAGAAGCATTTGTCGACAGGGGATTAACTATGGCTACACCTTC.

This chain joins TRBV25-1 and TRBJ1-4; no reliable D call. Trimming removed 2 bases from V and 4 bases from J, with 11 bases in between. The CDR3 contains 15 residues. CDR1 is MGHDK and CDR2 is SYGVNS in the germline V gene. Written as DNA, the CDR3 is TGTGCCAGCAGTGAACTTGACCGGCGTAATGAAAAACTGTTTTTT. Protein product: CASSELDRRNEKLFF.

This chain links TRBV7-3 with TRBJ2-3; 9 nucleotides align to TRBD2. CDR3 size: 15 residues. Germline V lookup: CDR1 SGHTA, CDR2 FQGTGA. The V gene end was trimmed by 5 bases and the J gene end by 5 bases; junction bases not matched to a gene: 8. The CDR3 DNA reads TGTGCCAGCAGCAGTCTTGCGGGGGGGTTAGATACGCAGTATTTT. It specifies CASSSLAGGLDTQYF.

With respect to this clone: Other DNA sequences in this specimen translate into the identical CDR3. This chain links TRBV18 with TRBJ2-3, with 7 bases aligning to TRBD2. Trimming at V came to 3 bases and at J to 1 base, leaving 1 base not matched to a gene. This CDR3 has 14 amino acids. Germline V CDR1 and CDR2: KGHSH, LQKENI. The CDR3, as DNA: TGTGCCAGCTCACCTGGGGGGGGCACAGATACGCAGTATTTT. Amino acid sequence: CASSPGGGTDTQYF.

The chain links TRBV2 to TRBJ2-3; no definite D call. The CDR3 has 13 residues. CDR1 and CDR2 from the germline V gene are SNHLY and FYNNEI. V shed 6 bases and J shed 2 bases, with 9 bases lying between them. CDR3: CASSFQYTDTQYF. The CDR3 coding sequence is TGTGCCAGCAGCTTCCAATACACAGATACGCAGTATTTT.

V and J are TRBV11-2 and TRBJ2-1; 7 bases line up with TRBD1. The CDR3 contains 15 residues. The V gene's germline CDR1 is SGHAT and CDR2 FQNNGV. The junction had 5 bases not matched to a gene; V was cut back by 2 bases and J by 4 bases. The CDR3 DNA is TGTGCCAGCAGCTTAATGGGACAGATATACAATGAGCAGTTCTTC. It translates to CASSLMGQIYNEQFF.